The sequence of this TCR beta chain was determined in a study of Ad26.COV2.S vaccination and SARS-CoV-2 variants. Across the whole study: The donor was enrolled in the Ad26.COV2.S arm of the COV1001 trial.

Noted treatment: approximately 18 received Ad26.COV2.S at low or high dose, single or two shots; several received placebo; per-sample allocation not given. Sampling took place 63 days after the first vaccine or placebo injection. Profiled with immunoSEQ multiplex PCR; TCRdb holds only in-frame clones, not every one. Of some 250,000 clones detected, approximately 87% appear once; the ten largest clones hold roughly 10%. The CDR3 sequence is 11 residues long. The source was peripheral blood, collected in a trial of Ad26.COV2.S vaccine versus placebo. The clonotype originates from a person between 18 and 65 years old who received the Ad26.COV2.S COVID-19 vaccine or a placebo. V and J are TRBV21-1 and TRBJ2-7; the table calls TRBD2, which could not be checked here. TRBV21-1 is given as a pseudogene. CDR3 sequence reads: CAREGGNEQYF. The CDR3 DNA reads as TGTGCCAGGGAGGGGGGGAACGAGCAGTACTTC.